This entry features one T cell receptor beta chain sequence. What it binds is not known. The data were obtained in a study of cytomegalovirus exposure and HLA in healthy donors. The CDR3 consists of 14 residues. V was clipped by 8 bases and J by 1 base, with 13 bases between them. CDR1 WNHNN and CDR2 SYGVQD come from the germline V gene (reference sequence). PCR employed 60 Vbeta and 13 Jbeta primers. Sequencing was performed with immunoSEQ multiplex PCR; in TCRdb, only in-frame clones are kept and a portion is missing. Of some 150,000 clones listed, roughly 80% are singletons. The study, taken as a whole, reports: Within the data, a cluster of highly shared sequence variants was likely a sequencing artifact. As a later analysis revealed, the rate of TCR association differed by HLA locus, with DRB1 most and HLA-C fewest. A later analysis found common viral pathogens apparently linked to several of the most significant clusters.

Sequencing input: PBMCs. The clonotype comes from a middle-aged man in good health and CMV-seronegative. The chain combines TRBV10-1 with TRBJ2-3, with D maybe TRBD1 (6 bases). The CDR3 protein is CASGTQGRTDTQYF. CDR3 nucleotides: TGCGCCAGCGGAACCCAGGGGCGCACAGATACGCAGTATTTT.